Listed below are T cell receptor beta chains from one sample, sequenced in a study of blood T cell repertoires in COVID-19. This table comes from immunoSEQ multiplex PCR, and its TCRdb copy is limited to in-frame clones, with some not included. The table records about 25,000 clones, 80% to 85% of them present only once. Sequenced input: peripheral blood. Receptors were obtained from a woman of 80 years or more with acute or convalescent COVID-19. Each CDR3 is given with its conserved first and last residue. Fields, in order: V gene, CDR3 length, D gene, J gene, clone size, CDR3 protein, CDR3 DNA. The D gene is left open where the match is weak. The size entry is marked missing in some rows and otherwise reads once, few, many or a size class.

v_call: TRBV12-5
cdr3_length: 15
d_call: -
j_call: TRBJ2-5
clone_size: few
cdr3_aa: CASGLATGFQETQYF
cdr3_nt: TGTGCTAGTGGTTTGGCGACAGGTTTCCAAGAGACCCAGTACTTC

v_call: TRBV30
cdr3_length: 14
d_call: -
j_call: TRBJ1-1
clone_size: -
cdr3_aa: CAWSRVRGRTEAFF
cdr3_nt: TGTGCCTGGAGTCGCGTCAGGGGACGGACTGAAGCTTTCTTT

v_call: TRBV30
cdr3_length: 17
d_call: TRBD2
j_call: TRBJ2-1
clone_size: once
cdr3_aa: CAWFQPGLAGISNEQFF
cdr3_nt: TGTGCCTGGTTTCAACCTGGACTAGCGGGAATCAGCAATGAGCAGTTCTTC

v_call: TRBV3-1/TRBV3-2
cdr3_length: 13
d_call: -
j_call: TRBJ1-2
clone_size: -
cdr3_aa: CASSHTAGKGYTF
cdr3_nt: TGTGCCAGCAGCCATACGGCAGGGAAGGGCTACACCTTC

v_call: TRBV7-9
cdr3_length: 16
d_call: TRBD1
j_call: TRBJ1-1
clone_size: once
cdr3_aa: CASSRGTGRGDTEAFF
cdr3_nt: TGTGCCAGCAGCCGAGGGACAGGTAGAGGGGACACTGAAGCTTTCTTT

v_call: TRBV6-5
cdr3_length: 14
d_call: TRBD1
j_call: TRBJ1-2
clone_size: -
cdr3_aa: CASRRDSANYGYTF
cdr3_nt: TGTGCCAGCCGTAGGGACAGTGCTAACTATGGCTACACCTTC

v_call: TRBV30
cdr3_length: 17
d_call: TRBD1
j_call: TRBJ2-3
clone_size: once
cdr3_aa: CAWSTLRDRGRKDTQYF
cdr3_nt: TGTGCCTGGTCGACTCTCCGGGACAGGGGGCGCAAAGATACGCAGTATTTT

v_call: TRBV5-1
cdr3_length: 17
d_call: TRBD1
j_call: TRBJ1-1
clone_size: -
cdr3_aa: CASSSYKGQEYNTEAFF
cdr3_nt: TGCGCCAGCAGCTCCTACAAGGGACAGGAATACAACACTGAAGCTTTCTTT

v_call: TRBV5-1
cdr3_length: 15
d_call: -
j_call: TRBJ2-7
clone_size: -
cdr3_aa: CASRFTNTGYYEQYF
cdr3_nt: TGCGCCAGCAGATTCACTAATACAGGCTACTACGAGCAGTACTTC

v_call: TRBV5-1
cdr3_length: 15
d_call: TRBD2
j_call: TRBJ2-3
clone_size: -
cdr3_aa: CASSFSGVATDTQYF
cdr3_nt: TGCGCCAGCAGCTTTAGCGGGGTAGCCACAGATACGCAGTATTTT

v_call: TRBV5-1
cdr3_length: 14
d_call: TRBD1
j_call: TRBJ1-5
clone_size: -
cdr3_aa: CASSLGQGSQPQHF
cdr3_nt: TGCGCCAGCAGCTTGGGACAGGGTAGTCAGCCCCAGCATTTT

v_call: TRBV7-8
cdr3_length: 15
d_call: TRBD1
j_call: TRBJ1-6
clone_size: -
cdr3_aa: CASSLGGQVNSPLHF
cdr3_nt: TGTGCCAGCAGCTTAGGGGGACAGGTTAATTCACCCCTCCACTTT

v_call: TRBV10-3
cdr3_length: 15
d_call: TRBD1
j_call: TRBJ1-1
clone_size: few
cdr3_aa: CAISERGRQDTEAFF
cdr3_nt: TGTGCCATCAGTGAGAGGGGGCGGCAGGACACTGAAGCTTTCTTT

v_call: TRBV5-8
cdr3_length: 17
d_call: -
j_call: TRBJ1-2
clone_size: -
cdr3_aa: CATRGKRERGIKEGYTF
cdr3_nt: TGTGCCACCAGAGGTAAACGGGAACGAGGTATCAAGGAGGGCTACACCTTC

v_call: TRBV6-1
cdr3_length: 15
d_call: TRBD1
j_call: TRBJ1-2
clone_size: -
cdr3_aa: CASSEGTTGVFGYTF
cdr3_nt: TGTGCCAGCAGTGAAGGAACGACAGGGGTTTTTGGCTACACCTTC

v_call: TRBV19
cdr3_length: 13
d_call: -
j_call: TRBJ2-7
clone_size: -
cdr3_aa: CATRTGNSYEQYF
cdr3_nt: TGTGCCACAAGGACGGGGAACTCCTACGAGCAGTACTTC

v_call: TRBV3-1/TRBV3-2
cdr3_length: 16
d_call: TRBD2
j_call: TRBJ2-1
clone_size: -
cdr3_aa: CASSQGLAGAYNEQFF
cdr3_nt: TGTGCCAGCAGCCAAGGACTAGCGGGAGCCTACAATGAGCAGTTCTTC

v_call: TRBV7-2
cdr3_length: 15
d_call: TRBD2
j_call: TRBJ2-1
clone_size: few
cdr3_aa: CASCSGGAPYNEQFF
cdr3_nt: TGTGCCAGCTGCAGCGGGGGGGCCCCCTACAATGAGCAGTTCTTC

v_call: TRBV11-3
cdr3_length: 16
d_call: -
j_call: TRBJ2-1
clone_size: medium-sized
cdr3_aa: CASSDVSGSPYNEQFF
cdr3_nt: TGTGCCAGCAGCGACGTATCCGGGAGCCCCTACAATGAGCAGTTCTTC

v_call: TRBV7-8
cdr3_length: 15
d_call: TRBD1
j_call: TRBJ1-1
clone_size: -
cdr3_aa: CASRWDRGTNTEAFF
cdr3_nt: TGTGCCAGCAGGTGGGACAGGGGAACGAACACTGAAGCTTTCTTT

v_call: TRBV4-3
cdr3_length: 15
d_call: -
j_call: TRBJ2-4
clone_size: -
cdr3_aa: CASSWSPEAKNIQYF
cdr3_nt: TGCGCCAGCAGCTGGAGCCCGGAGGCCAAAAACATTCAGTACTTC

v_call: TRBV19
cdr3_length: 13
d_call: TRBD1
j_call: TRBJ1-1
clone_size: -
cdr3_aa: CASSPTGGTEAFF
cdr3_nt: TGTGCCAGTAGCCCAACAGGGGGGACTGAAGCTTTCTTT

v_call: TRBV5-6
cdr3_length: 14
d_call: -
j_call: TRBJ1-6
clone_size: -
cdr3_aa: CASSLGENNSPLHF
cdr3_nt: TGTGCCAGCAGCTTGGGAGAAAATAATTCACCCCTCCACTTT

v_call: TRBV29-1
cdr3_length: 12
d_call: TRBD1
j_call: TRBJ1-1
clone_size: -
cdr3_aa: CSVGQGKTEAFF
cdr3_nt: TGCAGCGTTGGACAGGGTAAGACTGAAGCTTTCTTT

v_call: TRBV27
cdr3_length: 16
d_call: TRBD1
j_call: TRBJ1-6
clone_size: -
cdr3_aa: CASSLGQGGQNSPLHF
cdr3_nt: TGTGCCAGCAGTTTAGGACAGGGAGGGCAAAATTCACCCCTCCACTTT

v_call: TRBV5-1
cdr3_length: 16
d_call: TRBD1
j_call: TRBJ1-1
clone_size: -
cdr3_aa: CASVDRSGGGNTEAFF
cdr3_nt: TGCGCCAGCGTGGACAGGTCAGGAGGGGGAAACACTGAAGCTTTCTTT

v_call: TRBV6-2/TRBV6-3
cdr3_length: 15
d_call: TRBD2
j_call: TRBJ2-7
clone_size: -
cdr3_aa: CASSYSRAGAYEQYF
cdr3_nt: TGTGCCAGCAGTTACTCGAGAGCGGGGGCCTACGAGCAGTACTTC

v_call: TRBV5-1
cdr3_length: 14
d_call: TRBD1
j_call: TRBJ2-7
clone_size: -
cdr3_aa: CASSSGQGSYEQYF
cdr3_nt: TGCGCCAGCAGCTCGGGACAGGGCTCGTACGAGCAGTACTTC

v_call: TRBV12-3/TRBV12-4
cdr3_length: 13
d_call: -
j_call: TRBJ1-3
clone_size: -
cdr3_aa: CASSPLEGTTIYF
cdr3_nt: TGTGCCAGCAGTCCCCTGGAGGGGACGACCATATATTTT

v_call: TRBV6-5
cdr3_length: 14
d_call: -
j_call: TRBJ1-5
clone_size: -
cdr3_aa: CASNSRGGNQPQHF
cdr3_nt: TGTGCCAGCAATTCCAGGGGCGGCAATCAGCCCCAGCATTTT

v_call: TRBV3-1/TRBV3-2
cdr3_length: 14
d_call: -
j_call: TRBJ1-2
clone_size: -
cdr3_aa: CASSQEGQPYGYTF
cdr3_nt: TGTGCCAGCAGCCAAGAAGGACAGCCCTATGGCTACACCTTC

v_call: TRBV9
cdr3_length: 14
d_call: -
j_call: TRBJ2-1
clone_size: -
cdr3_aa: CASSVGEAFVEQFF
cdr3_nt: TGTGCCAGCAGCGTAGGGGAGGCCTTCGTTGAGCAGTTCTTC

v_call: TRBV3-1/TRBV3-2
cdr3_length: 15
d_call: -
j_call: TRBJ2-3
clone_size: few
cdr3_aa: CASSQGIDGGDTQYF
cdr3_nt: TGTGCCAGCAGCCAAGGAATAGACGGCGGAGACACGCAGTATTTT

v_call: TRBV5-6
cdr3_length: 15
d_call: -
j_call: TRBJ2-7
clone_size: -
cdr3_aa: CASSLGRGRLVEQYF
cdr3_nt: TGTGCCAGCAGCTTGGGTCGGGGTAGGCTGGTCGAGCAGTACTTC

v_call: TRBV3-1/TRBV3-2
cdr3_length: 15
d_call: TRBD2
j_call: TRBJ2-7
clone_size: -
cdr3_aa: CASSYSGSAAYEQYF
cdr3_nt: TGTGCCAGCAGCTATAGCGGGAGTGCCGCCTACGAGCAGTACTTC

v_call: TRBV23-1
cdr3_length: 13
d_call: -
j_call: TRBJ1-2
clone_size: -
cdr3_aa: CASSQSKAAGYTF
cdr3_nt: TGCGCCAGCAGTCAATCAAAGGCGGCTGGCTACACCTTC

v_call: TRBV6-5
cdr3_length: 15
d_call: -
j_call: TRBJ1-5
clone_size: -
cdr3_aa: CASLDSRYSNQPQHF
cdr3_nt: TGTGCCAGCTTGGACAGCCGATATAGCAATCAGCCCCAGCATTTT

v_call: TRBV21-1
cdr3_length: 14
d_call: -
j_call: TRBJ2-2
clone_size: -
cdr3_aa: CASPGDRANGELFF
cdr3_nt: TGTGCCAGCCCGGGGGACAGGGCTAACGGGGAGCTGTTTTTT

v_call: TRBV19
cdr3_length: 13
d_call: TRBD1
j_call: TRBJ2-2
clone_size: few
cdr3_aa: CASEDRDTGELFF
cdr3_nt: TGTGCCAGTGAGGACAGGGACACCGGGGAGCTGTTTTTT

v_call: TRBV6-2/TRBV6-3
cdr3_length: 14
d_call: -
j_call: TRBJ1-2
clone_size: -
cdr3_aa: CASSYSRAVGGYTF
cdr3_nt: TGTGCCAGCAGTTACTCGAGGGCCGTCGGGGGCTACACCTTC

v_call: TRBV19
cdr3_length: 15
d_call: -
j_call: TRBJ1-2
clone_size: -
cdr3_aa: CASSEGGALGYGYTF
cdr3_nt: TGTGCCAGTAGTGAGGGCGGTGCATTGGGATATGGCTACACCTTC